This T cell receptor (beta chain) was identified during a study of radiation and T cells in renal cell carcinoma. Trimming pared 6 bases from V and 0 bases from J, leaving 17 bases between. The CDR3 runs to 16 residues. The germline CDR1 and CDR2 sequences are KGHSH and LQKENI. The time point here: blood 2 weeks post-SBRT. Treatment indicated: 15 Gy SBRT to primary tumor, nephrectomy 4 weeks later. Blood was sampled at baseline, 2 weeks and 4 weeks after SBRT. Clear cell pathology was present in this patient's renal cell carcinoma. Study observations and caveats: Baseline intratumoral clonotype presence is unknown without pretreatment biopsies. Top tumor clonotypes rose in blood 2 weeks post-radiation, then contracted.

Sequenced by immunoSEQ multiplex PCR; TCRdb stores in-frame clones only, minus some. The sample shows some 150,000 clones, around 90% of them seen only once. Concerning this clone itself: What it recognizes is unknown.

This sequence was found in a woman between 50 and 59 years old with renal cell carcinoma. The chain links TRBV18 to TRBJ1-1, with unresolved D. The sample in question was blood, obtained from a patient whose treatment included radiotherapy and nephrectomy. The CDR3 loop reads CASSRNPGEVNTEAFF. The CDR3 DNA follows: TGTGCCAGCTCGCGGAACCCCGGGGAGGTGAACACTGAAGCTTTCTTT. Based on the CDR3 plus reference TRBV18 and TRBJ1-1, the full variable domain is NAGVMQNPRHLVRRRGQEARLRCSPMKGHSHVYWYRQLPEEGLKFMVYLQKENIIDESGMPKERFSAEFPKEGPSILRIQQVVRGDSAAYFCASSRNPGEVNTEAFFGQGTRLTVV.